This T cell receptor beta chain was captured by sequencing in a study of CD8+ T cells in alopecia areata. Extraction and reverse transcription of RNA yielded cDNA as the sequencing template. Method: immunoSEQ multiplex PCR; TCRdb's copy keeps in-frame clones and lacks some. The sample has over 250,000 clones; 60% are singletons. Treatment meaning: oral pan-JAK inhibitor, 5-10 mg twice daily. With regard to this clone: No antigen is known for it. The same CDR3 arises from other DNA sequences in this sample as well.

Losses at the gene ends were 6 bases for V and 1 base for J; bases not matched to a gene: 2. Germline CDR1 SQVTM, CDR2 ANQGSEA. The CDR3 contains 12 residues. General observations from the study: Persistence in scalp and blood during tofacitinib was observed for many expanded lesional clones.

The sequences come from CD4+ T cells sorted from blood, collected around week 53, from a patient treated with tofacitinib. The clonotype comes from a human donor with alopecia areata. The chain links TRBV29-1 to TRBJ2-7; TRBD2 matches at 8 bases. Here the CDR3 DNA reads TGCAGCGTCGCGGGGGGATCCTACGAGCAGTACTTC. Residues: CSVAGGSYEQYF.